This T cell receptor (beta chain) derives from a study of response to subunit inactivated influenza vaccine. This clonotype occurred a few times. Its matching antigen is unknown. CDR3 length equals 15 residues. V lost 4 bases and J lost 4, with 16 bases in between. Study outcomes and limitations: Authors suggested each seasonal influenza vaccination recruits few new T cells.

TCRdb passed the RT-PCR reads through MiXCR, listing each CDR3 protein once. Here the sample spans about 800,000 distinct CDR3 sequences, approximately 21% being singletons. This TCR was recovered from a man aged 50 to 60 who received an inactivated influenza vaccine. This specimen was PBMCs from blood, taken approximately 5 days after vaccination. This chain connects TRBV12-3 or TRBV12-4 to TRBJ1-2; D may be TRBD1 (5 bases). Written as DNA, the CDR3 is TGTGCCAGCAGTTCTTCAGACAGACCGCCCTATGGCTACACCTTC. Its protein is CASSSSDRPPYGYTF.